These T cell receptor beta chains were read from a single sample in a study of identical twins. TCRdb re-called the 5' RACE reads with MiXCR, one entry per CDR3 protein. The table has some 900,000 distinct CDR3 sequences, about 12% seen once; the top ten hold under 2%. The same sample was also used in a study of yellow fever vaccine responses in identical twins.

Input material: PBMCs. The receptors here all came from a woman in her late teens or twenties in good health. The CDR3 runs from the conserved cysteine through the conserved F or W. D genes are given only for firm matches. Size is stated for part of the rows, as once, few or many counts, or as a class when the clone is expanded.

clone size,V gene,J gene,D gene,CDR3 protein,CDR3 DNA
-,TRBV28,TRBJ1-1,TRBD1,CASSFDSQGRPFF,TGTGCCAGCAGTTTCGACTCACAGGGGCGACCTTTCTTT
many,TRBV5-1,TRBJ1-1,-,CASSLSGLNTEAFF,TGCGCCAGCAGCTTGTCAGGACTGAACACTGAAGCTTTCTTT
few,TRBV7-2,TRBJ1-3,-,CASSLMPTGAGNTIYF,TGTGCCAGCAGCTTAATGCCCACAGGAGCTGGAAACACCATATATTTT
-,TRBV6-5,TRBJ2-7,TRBD2,CASSSSGSRFYEQYF,TGTGCCAGCAGTTCAAGCGGGAGTAGGTTCTACGAGCAGTACTTC
few,TRBV5-1,TRBJ2-2,-,CASSYSGETGELFF,TGCGCCAGCAGCTACTCAGGGGAGACCGGGGAGCTGTTTTTT
-,TRBV5-1,TRBJ2-1,TRBD1,CASSLGRTGGANYNEQFF,TGCGCCAGCAGCTTGGGGAGGACAGGGGGCGCGAATTACAATGAGCAGTTCTTC
many,TRBV20-1,TRBJ2-2,TRBD2,CSARGTASGRTGELFF,TGCAGTGCTAGAGGGACGGCTAGCGGGAGGACCGGGGAGCTGTTTTTT
many,TRBV12-3/TRBV12-4,TRBJ1-1,-,CASSLGGEAFF,TGCGCCAGCAGCTTGGGGGGTGAGGCTTTCTTT
-,TRBV27,TRBJ2-6,-,CASRETWSAGANVLTF,TGTGCCAGCAGAGAAACATGGAGCGCTGGGGCCAACGTCCTGACTTTC
-,TRBV7-9,TRBJ1-1,-,CASSAEDKGVFTEAFF,TGTGCCAGCAGCGCCGAGGACAAGGGGGTTTTCACTGAAGCTTTCTTT
-,TRBV15,TRBJ2-7,-,CATSRGEGGIGEQYF,TGTGCCACCAGCAGAGGAGAGGGGGGAATCGGCGAGCAGTACTTC
few,TRBV6-1,TRBJ2-3,TRBD2,CASRPLAGGSASTDTQYF,TGTGCCAGCAGACCCCTAGCGGGGGGCTCGGCTAGCACAGATACGCAGTATTTT
many,TRBV12-5,TRBJ2-1,-,CASGLGGAHNEQFF,TGTGCTAGTGGTTTGGGGGGGGCCCACAATGAGCAGTTCTTC
-,TRBV5-6,TRBJ1-1,TRBD1,CASSSGQGKTTEAFF,TGTGCCAGCAGCTCGGGACAGGGGAAGACCACTGAAGCTTTCTTT
-,TRBV7-2,TRBJ1-5,-,CASSTSNNQPQHF,TGTGCCAGCAGTACCAGCAACAATCAGCCCCAGCATTTT
-,TRBV5-1,TRBJ2-5,-,CASSLNGAQETQYF,TGCGCCAGCAGCTTGAACGGGGCACAAGAGACCCAGTACTTC
few,TRBV6-2/TRBV6-3,TRBJ2-3,-,CASIQGWSGDTQYF,TGTGCCAGCATCCAGGGGTGGAGTGGAGATACGCAGTATTTT